The 11 T cell receptor beta chains listed next were all sequenced from one sample in a study of blood T cell repertoires in COVID-19. Measured with immunoSEQ multiplex PCR; TCRdb has only the in-frame clones, and not every one. The sample has 100,000 to 120,000 clones; roughly 85% are singletons. Sequencing used peripheral blood. These receptor sequences come from a woman aged 80 or over with active or convalescent COVID-19.

J is TRBJ2-3 and V is TRBV5-1; 11 bases are a match to TRBD2. Germline V gene sequence: CDR1 SGHRS, CDR2 YFSETQ. The CDR3 is made up of 14 amino acids. Trimming at V came to 8 bases and at J to 5 bases, leaving 7 bases not matched to a gene. CDR3 sequence: CASGTSGSGDTQYF. CDR3 nucleotide sequence: TGCGCCAGTGGAACTAGCGGGAGTGGAGATACGCAGTATTTT. Filled out from reference TRBV5-1 and TRBJ2-3, the complete variable domain reads KAGVTQTPRYLIKTRGQQVTLSCSPISGHRSVSWYQQTPGQGLQFLFEYFSETQRNKGNFPGRFSGRQFSNSRSEMNVSTLELGDSALYLCASGTSGSGDTQYFGPGTRLTVL.

J is TRBJ1-4 and V is TRBV4-2; D perhaps matches TRBD1 (6 bases). The CDR3 covers 15 residues. V lost 1 base to trimming and J lost 5 bases, with 11 bases between them. Germline CDR1 is LGHNA and CDR2 is YNFKEQ. In DNA, the CDR3 is TGTGCCAGCAGCCAAGGATTGGACAGAAATGAAAAACTGTTTTTT. Translation gives CASSQGLDRNEKLFF.

This chain uses TRBV6-2 or TRBV6-3 with TRBJ2-7; maybe TRBD2 (5 bases). V dropped 5 bases and J dropped 2 bases, with 13 bases sitting between them. The CDR3 loop spans 14 amino acids. Per the germline V gene, CDR1 is MNHEY and CDR2 is SVGEGT. CDR3 amino acids: CASSQPGYTYEQYF. CDR3 nucleotide sequence: TGTGCCAGCAGTCAACCGGGATACACCTACGAGCAGTACTTC.

The chain employs TRBV7-2 and TRBJ2-1; TRBD2 aligns across 7 bases. Germline loops: CDR1 SGHTA, CDR2 FQGNSA. This CDR3 contains 17 residues. Trimming removed 3 bases from V and 7 bases from J; junction bases left unmatched: 15. The CDR3 loop is CASSFRGAASGGNEQFF. The CDR3 DNA sequence: TGTGCCAGCAGCTTCCGAGGGGCCGCTAGCGGAGGTAATGAGCAGTTCTTC.

The rearrangement links TRBV4-1 to TRBJ2-2; no clear D. The CDR3 has 14 amino acids. Trimming shortened V by 3 bases and J by 3 bases, and 8 bases separated the two germline ends. Per germline, CDR1 MGHRA and CDR2 YSYEKL. The CDR3 loop reads CASSHGRYTGELFF. The CDR3 nucleotides are TGCGCCAGCAGCCATGGCAGATACACCGGGGAGCTGTTTTTT.

The chain joins TRBV7-9 to TRBJ1-1; 9 nucleotides line up with TRBD1. Germline V gene sequence: CDR1 SEHNR, CDR2 FQNEAQ (reference sequence). The length of the CDR3 is 15 residues. V shed 0 bases, J shed 7 bases, and the junction held 6 bases outside the gene matches. CDR3: CASSLAPGTGNEAFF. The CDR3 DNA reads TGTGCCAGCAGCTTAGCCCCCGGGACAGGGAATGAAGCTTTCTTT.

The V and J genes are TRBV6-2 or TRBV6-3 and TRBJ2-2; D gene uncertain. This CDR3 spans 17 amino acids. V lost 0 bases to trimming and J lost 4 bases, with 15 bases between them. CDR1 MNHEY and CDR2 SVGEGT come from the germline V gene. This CDR3 is CASSYSMGWVGTGELFF. The CDR3 nucleotides read TGTGCCAGCAGTTACTCGATGGGCTGGGTCGGCACCGGGGAGCTGTTTTTT.

This chain links TRBV28 with TRBJ2-7; TRBD1 aligns across 7 bases. J lost 3 bases, V lost 5 bases, and 4 bases had no gene match. CDR1 is MDHEN and CDR2 is SYDVKM in the germline V gene. The CDR3 covers 13 residues. In nucleotides, the CDR3 is TGTGCCAGCAGTCGCTGGGACAGCTACGAGCAGTACTTC. Protein: CASSRWDSYEQYF.

This clone was picked up one time. The chain carries TRBV4-2 and TRBJ1-2; D gene unclear. The germline CDR1 and CDR2 sequences are LGHNA and YNFKEQ. V lost 0 bases, J lost 6 bases, and 11 bases lay in between. This CDR3 is 14 amino acids long. The CDR3 DNA reads TGTGCCAGCAGCCAAGAGGGAGGCGCAGATGGCTACACCTTC. This encodes CASSQEGGADGYTF.

The chain links TRBV10-3 to TRBJ2-1; possibly TRBD2 for D (5 bases). V lost 3 bases and J 9 bases, leaving 12 bases between the germline ends. This CDR3 comprises 13 residues. Germline-derived CDR1 and CDR2 are ENHRY and SYGVKD. The CDR3 reads CAISEVAGTEQFF. CDR3 nucleotide sequence: TGTGCCATCAGTGAAGTCGCGGGCACTGAGCAGTTCTTC.

The rearrangement links TRBV5-6 to TRBJ2-2, with no clear D. The CDR3 is 13 amino acids. Germline CDR1 and CDR2: SGHDT and YYEEEE. Trimming left V 6 bases short and J 6 bases short, with 12 bases between. CDR3 loop: CASTREPAGELFF. CDR3 nucleotides: TGTGCCAGCACCCGCGAACCGGCCGGGGAGCTGTTTTTT.